The clone carrying this TCR beta chain was counted many times. MiXCR was run by TCRdb on the 5' RACE reads, yielding one entry per CDR3 protein. The data contain about 23,000 distinct CDR3 sequences, 3% to 3.5% of them singletons. CDR1 is GTSNPN, CDR2 SVGIG, per germline (reference sequence). CDR3 length equals 13 residues. Trimming cost V 4 bases and J 0 bases, with 9 bases left between them. The data are from a study of spatial heterogeneity in lung cancer. Study overall: Raw reads contained each unique TCR and UMI combination more than ten times on average.

Regarding time point: sample taken at primary tumor resection. Approximately 70 TRACERx patients with early, untreated non-small cell lung cancer donated samples. Material for sequencing was whole RNA from tumor, nontumor lung or frozen PBMC, left unsorted. The chain employs TRBV30 and TRBJ1-1; possible D gene TRBD1, 5 bases. This clonotype was sampled from a female donor with early-stage non-small cell lung cancer. The sample consisted of PBMCs, taken at surgery. CDR3 protein: CAWTMTVNTEAFF. CDR3 nucleotide sequence: TGTGCCTGGACGATGACAGTGAACACTGAAGCTTTCTTT.